Below, one T cell receptor (beta chain) is given with its context. The antigen remains unidentified. This sample was taken from a study of T cell responses to AZD1222 COVID-19 vaccine. Second-dose schedules of about 4 or about 12 weeks were combined. General study findings and limits: Donors in the cohort were predominantly white British and more often female, and clonal diversity was possibly underestimated. Among vaccine-associated CD4 TCRs, coverage spanned spike, with dominance at 160-218 and 743-854.

Sequenced by immunoSEQ multiplex PCR; TCRdb stores in-frame clones only, minus some. There are some 170,000 clones in the sample; under 95% occur only once, and just over 5% lies in the top ten. The sequenced sample was peripheral blood, obtained 28 days after the second AZD1222 dose. This clonotype was obtained from an adult who received the AZD1222 COVID-19 vaccine.

The CDR3 sequence is CASSYDSPLNNEQFF. CDR3 sequence (DNA): TGTGCCAGCAGTTACGACAGCCCCCTCAACAATGAGCAGTTCTTC. The rearrangement links TRBV6-2 or TRBV6-3 to TRBJ2-1; D may be TRBD1 (5 bases). The CDR3 extends over 15 amino acids. V lost 2 bases and J lost 5, with 13 bases in between. Germline V gene data show CDR1 as MNHEY and CDR2 as SVGEGT.